Reported below is one TCR beta chain. Its ends do not fully match the called genes, so a read error is possible. The PCR contained 60 Vbeta and 13 Jbeta primers. Clones were read by immunoSEQ multiplex PCR, and TCRdb kept only the in-frame ones, dropping some. The sample has some 170,000 clones, 70% to 80% seen once. The CDR3 totals 15 residues. CDR1 and CDR2 (germline): SEHNR, FQNEAQ (reference sequence). This sample is part of a study of cytomegalovirus exposure and HLA in healthy donors. The TCR was taken from a man in his forties in good health and CMV-seronegative. This chain connects TRBV7-9 to TRBJ1-2; 9 bases align to TRBD1. The sequenced sample was PBMCs. CDR3 protein: CSSSPTADRGDGYTF. CDR3 DNA sequence: TGTTCCAGCAGCCCAACCGCGGACAGGGGCGATGGCTACACCTTC.